This TCR beta chain emerged from a study of Ad26.COV2.S vaccination and SARS-CoV-2 variants. In its sample, this clone was seen once. Only in-frame clones appear in the TCRdb table, and some are missing; sequencing was by immunoSEQ multiplex PCR. The sample lists about 680,000 clones, roughly 90% seen once, with nearly 1.5% in the top ten. Germline V CDR1 and CDR2: LNHDA, SQIVND (reference sequence). The J segment lost 5 bases and the V segment lost 0 bases, leaving 3 bases of the junction unmatched. The CDR3 extends over 15 amino acids. Treatment meaning: roughly 20 received Ad26.COV2.S at low or high dose, single or two shots; five or six received placebo; per-sample allocation not given. Sampling was done on day 63 after the first vaccine or placebo injection.

The chain combines TRBV19 with TRBJ2-1; TRBD2 agrees at 8 bases. The clonotype originates from a person between 18 and 65 years old who received the Ad26.COV2.S COVID-19 vaccine or a placebo. The sequenced sample was peripheral blood, obtained in a trial of Ad26.COV2.S vaccine versus placebo. In DNA form, the CDR3 reads TGTGCCAGTAGTATAGACTCACTAGCGGACAATGAGCAGTTCTTC. Translating it yields CASSIDSLADNEQFF.